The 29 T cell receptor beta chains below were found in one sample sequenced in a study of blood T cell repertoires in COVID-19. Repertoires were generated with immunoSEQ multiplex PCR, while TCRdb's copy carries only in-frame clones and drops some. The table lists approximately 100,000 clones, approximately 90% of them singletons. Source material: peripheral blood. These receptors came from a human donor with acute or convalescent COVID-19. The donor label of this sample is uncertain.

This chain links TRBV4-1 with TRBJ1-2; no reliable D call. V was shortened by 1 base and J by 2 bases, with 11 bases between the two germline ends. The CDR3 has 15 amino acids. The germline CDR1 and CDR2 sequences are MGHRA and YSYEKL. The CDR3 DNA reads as TGCGCCAGCAGCCAAGTTGTCAGGTTGAACTATGGCTACACCTTC. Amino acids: CASSQVVRLNYGYTF.

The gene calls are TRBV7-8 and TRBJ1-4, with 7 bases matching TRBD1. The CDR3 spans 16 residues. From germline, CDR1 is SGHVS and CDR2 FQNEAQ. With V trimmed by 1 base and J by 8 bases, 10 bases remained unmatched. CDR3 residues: CASSLGPQGVGEKLFF. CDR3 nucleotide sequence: TGTGCCAGCAGCTTAGGCCCTCAGGGGGTGGGGGAAAAACTGTTTTTT.

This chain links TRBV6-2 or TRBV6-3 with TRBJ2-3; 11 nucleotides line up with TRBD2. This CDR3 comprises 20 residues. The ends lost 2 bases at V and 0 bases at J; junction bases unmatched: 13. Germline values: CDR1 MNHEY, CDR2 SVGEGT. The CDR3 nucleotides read TGTGCCAGCAGTTACCCTACCTCTAGCGGGGGGCGGGGGAGCACAGATACGCAGTATTTT. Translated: CASSYPTSSGGRGSTDTQYF.

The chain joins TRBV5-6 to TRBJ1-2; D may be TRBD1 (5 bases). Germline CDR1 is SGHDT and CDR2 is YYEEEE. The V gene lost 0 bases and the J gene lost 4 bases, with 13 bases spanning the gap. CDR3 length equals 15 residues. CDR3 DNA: TGTGCCAGCAGCTTGGAGGCAGGGAAGCCCTATGGCTACACCTTC. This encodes CASSLEAGKPYGYTF.

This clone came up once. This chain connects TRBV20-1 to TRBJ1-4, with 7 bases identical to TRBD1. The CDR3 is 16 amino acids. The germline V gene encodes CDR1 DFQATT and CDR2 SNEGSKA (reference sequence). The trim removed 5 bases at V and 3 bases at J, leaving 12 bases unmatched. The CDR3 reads CSAGETGSRSNEKLFF. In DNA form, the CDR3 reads TGCAGTGCTGGTGAGACAGGGTCTCGCTCTAATGAAAAACTGTTTTTT.

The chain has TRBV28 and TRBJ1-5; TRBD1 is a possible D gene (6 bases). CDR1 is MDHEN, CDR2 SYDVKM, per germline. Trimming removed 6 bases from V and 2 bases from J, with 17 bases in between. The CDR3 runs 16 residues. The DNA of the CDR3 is TGTGCCAGCAGCGCAATCAGGGGAGGGGGCAATCAGCCCCAGCATTTT. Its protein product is CASSAIRGGGNQPQHF.

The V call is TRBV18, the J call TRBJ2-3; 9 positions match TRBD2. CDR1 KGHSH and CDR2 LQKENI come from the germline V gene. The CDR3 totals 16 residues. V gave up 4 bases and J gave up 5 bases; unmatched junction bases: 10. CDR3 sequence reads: CASSLTGTSLGDTQYF. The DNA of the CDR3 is TGTGCCAGCTCACTTACCGGGACTAGCCTCGGAGATACGCAGTATTTT.

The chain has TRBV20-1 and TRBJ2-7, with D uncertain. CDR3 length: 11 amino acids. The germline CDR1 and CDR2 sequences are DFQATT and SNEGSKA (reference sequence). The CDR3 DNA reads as TGCAGCACGCGCCCGACCTACGAGCAGTACTTC. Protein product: CSTRPTYEQYF.

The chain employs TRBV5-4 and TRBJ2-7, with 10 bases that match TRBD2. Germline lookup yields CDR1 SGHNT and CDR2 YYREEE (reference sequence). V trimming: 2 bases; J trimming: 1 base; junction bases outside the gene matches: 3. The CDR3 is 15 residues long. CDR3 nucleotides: TGTGCCAGCAGCTTAATGACTAGCGGGTCCTACGAGCAGTACTTC. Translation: CASSLMTSGSYEQYF.

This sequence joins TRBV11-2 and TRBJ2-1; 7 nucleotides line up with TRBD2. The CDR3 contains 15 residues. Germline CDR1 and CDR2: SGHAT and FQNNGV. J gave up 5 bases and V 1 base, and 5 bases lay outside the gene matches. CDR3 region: CASSLAPSGHNEQFF. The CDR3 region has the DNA TGTGCCAGCAGCTTAGCTCCTAGCGGCCACAATGAGCAGTTCTTC.

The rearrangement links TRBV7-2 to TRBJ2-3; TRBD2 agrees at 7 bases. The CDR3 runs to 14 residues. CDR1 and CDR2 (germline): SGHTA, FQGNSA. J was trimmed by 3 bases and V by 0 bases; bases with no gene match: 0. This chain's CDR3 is CASSLAGGTDTQYF. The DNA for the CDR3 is TGTGCCAGCAGCTTAGCGGGGGGGACAGATACGCAGTATTTT.

CDR3 loop: CASSSGDIATNEKLFF. The CDR3 DNA reads as TGTGCCAGCAGTTCCGGTGACATTGCAACTAATGAAAAACTGTTTTTT. V and J are TRBV28 and TRBJ1-4; unclear D gene. CDR3 size: 16 residues. V shed 4 bases and J shed 0 bases, with 12 bases lying between them. Looked up from germline, CDR1 is MDHEN and CDR2 is SYDVKM.

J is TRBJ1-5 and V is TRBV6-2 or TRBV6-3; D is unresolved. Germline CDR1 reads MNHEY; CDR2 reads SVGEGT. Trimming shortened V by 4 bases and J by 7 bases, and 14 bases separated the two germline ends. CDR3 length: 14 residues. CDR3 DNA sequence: TGTGCCAGCAGTTCCGCCATCGGGTTCCAGCCCCAGCATTTT. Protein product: CASSSAIGFQPQHF.

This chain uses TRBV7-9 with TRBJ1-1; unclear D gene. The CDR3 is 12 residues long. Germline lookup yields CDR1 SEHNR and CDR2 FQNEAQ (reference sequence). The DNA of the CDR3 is TGTGCGCTAGCTGGGGAAAACACTGAAGCTTTCTTT. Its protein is CALAGENTEAFF.

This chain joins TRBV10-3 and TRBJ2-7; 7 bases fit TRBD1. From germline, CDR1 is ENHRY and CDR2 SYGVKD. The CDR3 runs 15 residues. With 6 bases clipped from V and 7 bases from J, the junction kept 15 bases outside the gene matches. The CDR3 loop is CAIRSQGTVLGEQYF. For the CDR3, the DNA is TGTGCCATCAGAAGCCAAGGGACAGTATTAGGGGAGCAGTACTTC.

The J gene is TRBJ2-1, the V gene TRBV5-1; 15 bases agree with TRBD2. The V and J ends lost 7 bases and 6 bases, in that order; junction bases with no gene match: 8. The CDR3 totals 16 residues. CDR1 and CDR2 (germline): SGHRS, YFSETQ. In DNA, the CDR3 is TGCGCCAGCCGGGCAAGGACTAGCGGGAGGGTCAATGAGCAGTTCTTC. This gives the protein CASRARTSGRVNEQFF.

CDR3 nucleotides: TGTGCCAGCAGTACCCGGGGTAAAGAGACCCAGTACTTC. Translating gives CASSTRGKETQYF. This rearrangement joins TRBV12-3 or TRBV12-4 to TRBJ2-5; possibly TRBD2 for D (5 bases). CDR3 length equals 13 residues. V was clipped by 5 bases and J by 3 bases, with 10 bases between them.

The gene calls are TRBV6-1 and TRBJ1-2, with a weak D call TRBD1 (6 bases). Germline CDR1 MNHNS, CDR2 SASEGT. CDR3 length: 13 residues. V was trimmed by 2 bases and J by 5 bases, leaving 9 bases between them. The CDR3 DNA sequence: TGTGCCAGCAGTGAACAGGGGTCATATGGCTACACCTTC. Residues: CASSEQGSYGYTF.

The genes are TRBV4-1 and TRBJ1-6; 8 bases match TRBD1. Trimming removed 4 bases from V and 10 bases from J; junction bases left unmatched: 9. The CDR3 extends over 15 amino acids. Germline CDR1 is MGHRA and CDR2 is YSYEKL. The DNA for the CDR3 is TGCGCCAGCAGCCCAAATCAGGGGGCTGGGTCACCCCTCCACTTT. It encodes CASSPNQGAGSPLHF.

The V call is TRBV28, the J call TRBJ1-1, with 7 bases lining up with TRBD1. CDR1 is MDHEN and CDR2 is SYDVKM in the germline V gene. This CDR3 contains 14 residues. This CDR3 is CATQFSGQRFEAFF. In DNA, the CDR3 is TGTGCTACCCAGTTTTCGGGACAGAGGTTTGAAGCTTTCTTT. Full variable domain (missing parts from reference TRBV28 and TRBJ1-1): DVKVTQSSRYLVKRTGEKVFLECVQDMDHENMFWYRQDPGLGLRLIYFSYDVKMKEKGDIPEGYSVSREKKERFSLILESASTNQTSMYLCATQFSGQRFEAFFGQGTRLTVV.

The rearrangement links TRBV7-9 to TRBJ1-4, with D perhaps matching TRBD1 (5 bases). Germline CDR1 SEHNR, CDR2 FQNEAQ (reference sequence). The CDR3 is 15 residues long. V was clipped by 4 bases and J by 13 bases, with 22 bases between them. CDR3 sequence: CASSSPQLGADGLFF. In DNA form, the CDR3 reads TGTGCCAGCAGCTCCCCTCAATTAGGGGCGGACGGACTGTTTTTT.

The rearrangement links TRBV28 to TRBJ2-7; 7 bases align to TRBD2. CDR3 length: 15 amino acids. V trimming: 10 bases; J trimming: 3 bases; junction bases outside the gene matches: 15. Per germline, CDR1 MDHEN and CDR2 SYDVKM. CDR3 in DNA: TGTGCCACAAAAAAGGCGCGGGGAGGGCTCTACGAGCAGTACTTC. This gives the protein CATKKARGGLYEQYF.

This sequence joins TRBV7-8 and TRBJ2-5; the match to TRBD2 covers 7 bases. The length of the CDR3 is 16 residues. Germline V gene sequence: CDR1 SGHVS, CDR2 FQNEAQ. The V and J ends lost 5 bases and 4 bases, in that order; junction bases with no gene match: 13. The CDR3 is CASSLRRLASRETQYF. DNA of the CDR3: TGTGCCAGCAGCCTAAGAAGACTAGCTAGTCGAGAGACCCAGTACTTC.

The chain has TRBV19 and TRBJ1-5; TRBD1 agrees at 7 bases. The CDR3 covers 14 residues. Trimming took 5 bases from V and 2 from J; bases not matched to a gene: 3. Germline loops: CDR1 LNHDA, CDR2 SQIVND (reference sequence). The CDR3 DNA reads TGTGCCAGTAGTTACGGACAGGGCAATCAGCCCCAGCATTTT. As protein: CASSYGQGNQPQHF.

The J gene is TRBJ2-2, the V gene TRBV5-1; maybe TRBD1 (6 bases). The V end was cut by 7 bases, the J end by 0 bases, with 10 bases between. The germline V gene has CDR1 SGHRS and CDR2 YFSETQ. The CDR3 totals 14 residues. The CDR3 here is CASLGQTNTGELFF. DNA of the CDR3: TGCGCCAGCCTCGGACAGACGAACACCGGGGAGCTGTTTTTT.

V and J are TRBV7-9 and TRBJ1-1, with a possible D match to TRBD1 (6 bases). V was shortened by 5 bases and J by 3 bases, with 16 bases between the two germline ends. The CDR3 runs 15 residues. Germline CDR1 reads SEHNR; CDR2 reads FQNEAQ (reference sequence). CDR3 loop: CASSPGWSGDTEAFF. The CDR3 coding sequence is TGTGCCAGCAGCCCCGGTTGGTCAGGGGACACTGAAGCTTTCTTT.

The CDR3 DNA follows: TGTGCCAGCAGTGCCCCCGGGACTAGACACTACAATGAGCAGTTCTTC. It yields the protein CASSAPGTRHYNEQFF. The rearrangement joins TRBV28 to TRBJ2-1, with 8 bases that match TRBD2. Trimming removed 5 bases from V and 3 bases from J; junction bases left unmatched: 9. Germline-derived CDR1 and CDR2 are MDHEN and SYDVKM. The CDR3 is made up of 16 amino acids.

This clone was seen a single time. CDR3: CASSGTSGIETQYF. In DNA form, the CDR3 reads TGTGCCAGCAGCGGGACTAGCGGAATAGAGACCCAGTACTTC. The chain has TRBV5-4 and TRBJ2-5; the match to TRBD2 covers 11 bases. CDR1 and CDR2 (germline): SGHNT, YYREEE (reference sequence). J gave up 4 bases and V 4 bases, and 3 bases lay outside the gene matches. The CDR3 runs to 14 residues.

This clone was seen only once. CDR3 nucleotide sequence: TGCAGCGTCCGAGAACCGGCGAGCGGGGGACCCTATGGCTACACCTTC. It translates to CSVREPASGGPYGYTF. The chain joins TRBV29-1 to TRBJ1-2; D perhaps matches TRBD1 (5 bases). CDR1 and CDR2 (germline): SQVTM, ANQGSEA. The CDR3 sequence is 16 residues long. V was pared by 6 bases and J by 4 bases, with 24 bases between. The full variable domain, completed using reference TRBV29-1 and TRBJ1-2, is SAVISQKPSRDICQRGTSLTIQCQVDSQVTMMFWYRQQPGQSLTLIATANQGSEATYESGFVIDKFPISRPNLTFSTLTVSNMSPEDSSIYLCSVREPASGGPYGYTFGSGTRLTVV.